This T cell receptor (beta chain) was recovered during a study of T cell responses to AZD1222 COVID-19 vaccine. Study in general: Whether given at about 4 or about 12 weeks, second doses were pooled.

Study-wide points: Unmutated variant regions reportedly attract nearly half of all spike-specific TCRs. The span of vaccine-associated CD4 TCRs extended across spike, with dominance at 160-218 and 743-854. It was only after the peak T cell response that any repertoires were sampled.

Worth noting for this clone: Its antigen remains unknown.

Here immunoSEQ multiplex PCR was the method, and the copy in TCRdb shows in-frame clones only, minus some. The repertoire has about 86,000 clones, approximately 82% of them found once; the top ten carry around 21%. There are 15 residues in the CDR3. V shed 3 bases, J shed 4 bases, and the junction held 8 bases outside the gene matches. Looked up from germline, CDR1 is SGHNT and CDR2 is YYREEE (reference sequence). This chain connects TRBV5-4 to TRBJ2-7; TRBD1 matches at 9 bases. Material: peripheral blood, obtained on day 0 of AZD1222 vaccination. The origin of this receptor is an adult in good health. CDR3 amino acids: CASSSLRQGVYEQYF. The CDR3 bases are TGTGCCAGCAGCTCCTTGAGACAGGGGGTATACGAGCAGTACTTC.